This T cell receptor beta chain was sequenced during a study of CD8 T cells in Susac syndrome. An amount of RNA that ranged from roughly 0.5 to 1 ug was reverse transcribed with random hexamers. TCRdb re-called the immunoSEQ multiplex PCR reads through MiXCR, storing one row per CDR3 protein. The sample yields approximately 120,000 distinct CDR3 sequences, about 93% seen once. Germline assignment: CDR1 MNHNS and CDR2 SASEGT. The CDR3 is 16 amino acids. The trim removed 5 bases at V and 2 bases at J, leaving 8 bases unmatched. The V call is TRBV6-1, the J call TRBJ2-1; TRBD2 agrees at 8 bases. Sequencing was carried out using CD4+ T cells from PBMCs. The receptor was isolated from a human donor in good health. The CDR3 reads CASSRSGSGPYNEQFF. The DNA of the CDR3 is TGTGCCAGCAGTCGAAGCGGGAGTGGCCCCTACAATGAGCAGTTCTTC.